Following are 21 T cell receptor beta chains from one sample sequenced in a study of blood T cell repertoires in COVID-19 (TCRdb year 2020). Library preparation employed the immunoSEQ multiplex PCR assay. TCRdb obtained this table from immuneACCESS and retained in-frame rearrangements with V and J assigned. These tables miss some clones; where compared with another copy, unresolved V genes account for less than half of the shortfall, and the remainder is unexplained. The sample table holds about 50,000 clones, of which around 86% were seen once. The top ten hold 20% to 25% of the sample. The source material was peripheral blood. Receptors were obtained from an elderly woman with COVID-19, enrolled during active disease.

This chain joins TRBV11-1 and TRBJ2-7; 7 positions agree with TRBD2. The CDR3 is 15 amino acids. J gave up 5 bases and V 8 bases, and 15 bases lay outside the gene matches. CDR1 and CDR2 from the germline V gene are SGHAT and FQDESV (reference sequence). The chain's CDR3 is CASDPGRAGVDEQYF. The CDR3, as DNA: TGTGCCAGCGACCCAGGGCGGGCGGGAGTGGACGAGCAGTACTTC.

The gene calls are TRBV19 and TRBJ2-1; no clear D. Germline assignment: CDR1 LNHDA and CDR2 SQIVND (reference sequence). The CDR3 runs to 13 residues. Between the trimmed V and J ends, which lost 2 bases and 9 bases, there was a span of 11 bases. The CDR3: CASSIFHPGEQFF. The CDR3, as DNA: TGTGCCAGTAGTATATTCCATCCCGGTGAGCAGTTCTTC.

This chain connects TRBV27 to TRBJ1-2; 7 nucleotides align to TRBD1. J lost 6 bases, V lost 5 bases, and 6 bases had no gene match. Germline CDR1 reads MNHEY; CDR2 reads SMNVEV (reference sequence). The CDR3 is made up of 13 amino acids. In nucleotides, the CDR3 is TGTGCCAGCAGTCCCAGACAGGGCCATGGCTACACCTTC. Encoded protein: CASSPRQGHGYTF.

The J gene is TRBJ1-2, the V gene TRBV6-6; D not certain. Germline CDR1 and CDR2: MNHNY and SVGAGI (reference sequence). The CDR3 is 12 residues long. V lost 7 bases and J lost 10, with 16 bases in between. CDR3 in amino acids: CASNAGPENYTF. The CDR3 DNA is TGTGCCAGCAACGCGGGTCCTGAGAACTACACCTTC.

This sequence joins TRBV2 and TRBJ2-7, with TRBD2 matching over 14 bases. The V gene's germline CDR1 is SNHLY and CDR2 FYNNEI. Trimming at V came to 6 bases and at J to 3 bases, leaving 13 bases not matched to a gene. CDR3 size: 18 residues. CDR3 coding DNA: TGTGCCAGCAGGGGCGGGACTAGCGGGAGCGTTTTAAGCTACGAGCAGTACTTC. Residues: CASRGGTSGSVLSYEQYF.

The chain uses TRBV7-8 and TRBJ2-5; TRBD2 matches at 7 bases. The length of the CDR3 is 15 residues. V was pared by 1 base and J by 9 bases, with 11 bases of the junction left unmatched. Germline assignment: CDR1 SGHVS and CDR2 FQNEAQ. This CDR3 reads CASSLGGTGGRAQYF. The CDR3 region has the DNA TGTGCCAGCAGCTTAGGAGGGACGGGAGGAAGGGCCCAGTACTTC.

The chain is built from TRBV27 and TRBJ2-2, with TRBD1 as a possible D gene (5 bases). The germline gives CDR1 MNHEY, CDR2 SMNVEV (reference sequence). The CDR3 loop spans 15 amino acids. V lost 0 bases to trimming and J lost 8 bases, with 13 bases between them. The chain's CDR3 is CASSLSGYYRGELFF. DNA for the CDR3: TGTGCCAGCAGTTTATCGGGCTACTACAGGGGGGAGCTGTTTTTT.

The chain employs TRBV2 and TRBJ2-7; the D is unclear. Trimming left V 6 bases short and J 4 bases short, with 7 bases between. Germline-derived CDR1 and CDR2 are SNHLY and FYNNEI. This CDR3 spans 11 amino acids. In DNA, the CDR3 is TGTGCCAGCAGATTCCCTTACGAGCAGTACTTC. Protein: CASRFPYEQYF. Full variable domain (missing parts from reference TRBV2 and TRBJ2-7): EPEVTQTPSHQVTQMGQEVILRCVPISNHLYFYWYRQILGQKVEFLVSFYNNEISEKSEIFDDQFSVERPDGSNFTLKIRSTKLEDSAMYFCASRFPYEQYFGPGTRLTVT.

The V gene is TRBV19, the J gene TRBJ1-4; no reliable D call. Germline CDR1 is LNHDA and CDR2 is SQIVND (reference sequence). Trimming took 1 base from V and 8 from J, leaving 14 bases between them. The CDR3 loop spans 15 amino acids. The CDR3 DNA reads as TGTGCCAGTAGTATAGGTGGCAGGTCAAAAGAAAAACTGTTTTTT. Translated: CASSIGGRSKEKLFF.

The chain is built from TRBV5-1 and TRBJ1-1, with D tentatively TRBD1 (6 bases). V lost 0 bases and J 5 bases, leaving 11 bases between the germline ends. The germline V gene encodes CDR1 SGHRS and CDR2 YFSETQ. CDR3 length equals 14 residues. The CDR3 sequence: CASSLATGKTEAFF. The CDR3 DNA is TGCGCCAGCAGCTTGGCCACAGGGAAGACTGAAGCTTTCTTT.

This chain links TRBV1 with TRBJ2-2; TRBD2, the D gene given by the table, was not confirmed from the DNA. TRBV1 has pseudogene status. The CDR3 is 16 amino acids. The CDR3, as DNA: TGCACCAGCAGCCAAGGGGAGCGGAAGAACACCGGGGAGCTGTTTTTT. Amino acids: CTSSQGERKNTGELFF.

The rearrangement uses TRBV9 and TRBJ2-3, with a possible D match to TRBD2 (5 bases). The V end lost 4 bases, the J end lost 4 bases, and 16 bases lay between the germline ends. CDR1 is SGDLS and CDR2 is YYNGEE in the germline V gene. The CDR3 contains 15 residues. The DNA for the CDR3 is TGTGCCAGCAGCCCCTTTGAGGGAGTGTCAGATACGCAGTATTTT. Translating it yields CASSPFEGVSDTQYF.

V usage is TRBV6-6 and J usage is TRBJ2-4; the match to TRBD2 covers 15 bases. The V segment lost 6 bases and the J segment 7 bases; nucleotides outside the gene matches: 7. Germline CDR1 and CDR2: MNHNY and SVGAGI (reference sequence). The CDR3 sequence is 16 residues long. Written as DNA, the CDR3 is TGTGCCAGCAGCCCCGGGACTAGCGGGAGGTTCAACATTCAGTACTTC. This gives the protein CASSPGTSGRFNIQYF.

CDR3 in DNA: TGTGCCAGCAGCTTAAAAGCAGGGGTGTACGACGAGCAGTACTTC. This sequence encodes CASSLKAGVYDEQYF. The chain links TRBV7-6 to TRBJ2-7; tentatively, D is TRBD1 (6 bases). Germline V CDR1 and CDR2: SGHVS, FNYEAQ. V was cut by 2 bases and J by 5 bases, with 16 bases left in between. CDR3 size: 15 residues.

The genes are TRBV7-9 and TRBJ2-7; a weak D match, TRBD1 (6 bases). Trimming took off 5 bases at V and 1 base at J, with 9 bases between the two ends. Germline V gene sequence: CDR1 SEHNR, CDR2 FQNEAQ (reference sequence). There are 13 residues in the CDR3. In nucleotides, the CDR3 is TGTGCCAGCAGCCATGGACAGTCCTACGAGCAGTACTTC. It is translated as CASSHGQSYEQYF.

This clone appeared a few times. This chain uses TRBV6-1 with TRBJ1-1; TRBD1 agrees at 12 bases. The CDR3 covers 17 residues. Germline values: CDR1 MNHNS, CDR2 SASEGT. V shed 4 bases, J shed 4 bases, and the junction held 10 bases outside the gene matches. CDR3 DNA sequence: TGTGCCAGCAGTGGAAGCCGGGACAGGGGGCGTGGCACTGAAGCTTTCTTT. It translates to CASSGSRDRGRGTEAFF.

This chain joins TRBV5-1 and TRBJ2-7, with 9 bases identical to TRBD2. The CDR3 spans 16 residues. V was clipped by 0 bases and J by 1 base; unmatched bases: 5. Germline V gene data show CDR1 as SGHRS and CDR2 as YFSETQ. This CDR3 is CASSLVPAGGSYEQYF. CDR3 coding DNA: TGCGCCAGCAGCTTGGTTCCAGCGGGAGGTTCCTACGAGCAGTACTTC.

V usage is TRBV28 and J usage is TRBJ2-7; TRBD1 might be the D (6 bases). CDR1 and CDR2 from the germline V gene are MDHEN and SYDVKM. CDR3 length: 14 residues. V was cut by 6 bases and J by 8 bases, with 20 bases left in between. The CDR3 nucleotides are TGTGCCAGCAGAATTAGGGACACCGATTTGAAGCAGTACTTC. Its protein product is CASRIRDTDLKQYF.

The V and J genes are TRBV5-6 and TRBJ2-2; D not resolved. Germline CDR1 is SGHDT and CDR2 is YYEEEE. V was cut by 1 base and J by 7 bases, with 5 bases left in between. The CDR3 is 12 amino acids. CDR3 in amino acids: CASSLSGGELFF. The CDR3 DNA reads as TGTGCCAGCAGCTTGTCCGGCGGGGAGCTGTTTTTT.

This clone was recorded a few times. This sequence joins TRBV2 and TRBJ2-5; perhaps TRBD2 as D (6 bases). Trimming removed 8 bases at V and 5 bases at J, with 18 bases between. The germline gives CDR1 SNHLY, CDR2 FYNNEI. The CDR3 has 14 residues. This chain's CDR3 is CASGAGLGEETQYF. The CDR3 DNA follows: TGTGCCAGCGGCGCGGGACTCGGGGAGGAGACCCAGTACTTC.

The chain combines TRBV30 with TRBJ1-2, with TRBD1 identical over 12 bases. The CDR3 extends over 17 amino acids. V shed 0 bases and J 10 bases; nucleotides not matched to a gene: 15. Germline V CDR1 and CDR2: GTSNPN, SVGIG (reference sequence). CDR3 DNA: TGTGCCTGGAGTGTAATAGGCCCGGGACAGGGGGCGATACCCTACACCTTC. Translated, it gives CAWSVIGPGQGAIPYTF.